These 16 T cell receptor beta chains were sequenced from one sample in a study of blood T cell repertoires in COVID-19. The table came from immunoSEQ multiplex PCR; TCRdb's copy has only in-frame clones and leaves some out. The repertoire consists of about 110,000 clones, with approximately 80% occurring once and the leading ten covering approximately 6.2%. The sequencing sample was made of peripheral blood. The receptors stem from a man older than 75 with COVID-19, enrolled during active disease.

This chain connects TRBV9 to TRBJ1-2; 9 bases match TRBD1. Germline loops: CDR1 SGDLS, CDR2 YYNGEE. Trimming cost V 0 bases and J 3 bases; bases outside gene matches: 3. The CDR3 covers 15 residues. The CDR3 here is CASSVGQGDYYGYTF. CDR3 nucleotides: TGTGCCAGCAGCGTAGGACAGGGGGATTACTATGGCTACACCTTC.

CDR3 DNA sequence: TGTGCCAGCACACGGGACACCTCCTACGAGCAGTACTTC. Protein: CASTRDTSYEQYF. The rearrangement uses TRBV6-6 and TRBJ2-7; a weak D match, TRBD1 (6 bases). The germline V and J ends were trimmed by 7 bases and 0 bases, with 10 bases remaining between them. The CDR3 runs to 13 residues. Germline CDR1 reads MNHNY; CDR2 reads SVGAGI (reference sequence).

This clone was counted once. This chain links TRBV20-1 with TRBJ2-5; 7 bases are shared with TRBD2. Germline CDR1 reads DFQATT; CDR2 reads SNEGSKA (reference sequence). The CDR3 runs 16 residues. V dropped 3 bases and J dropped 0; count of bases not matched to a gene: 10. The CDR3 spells CSASPTRAGYQETQYF. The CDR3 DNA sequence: TGCAGTGCTAGTCCTACTCGAGCGGGGTACCAAGAGACCCAGTACTTC.

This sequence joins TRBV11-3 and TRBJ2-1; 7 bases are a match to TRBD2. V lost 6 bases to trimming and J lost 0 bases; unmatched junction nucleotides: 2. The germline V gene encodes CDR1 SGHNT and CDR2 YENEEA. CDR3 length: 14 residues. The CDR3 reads CASSRTSSYNEQFF. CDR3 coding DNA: TGTGCCAGCAGTAGGACTAGCTCCTACAATGAGCAGTTCTTC.

The CDR3, as DNA: TGTGCCAGCTCATTCCTCGGGACAGGGAATCGATATGAAAAACTGTTTTTT. This codes for CASSFLGTGNRYEKLFF. The V call is TRBV18, the J call TRBJ1-4; 9 positions match TRBD1. Germline assignment: CDR1 KGHSH and CDR2 LQKENI. V trimming: 5 bases; J trimming: 6 bases; junction bases outside the gene matches: 13. The CDR3 totals 17 residues.

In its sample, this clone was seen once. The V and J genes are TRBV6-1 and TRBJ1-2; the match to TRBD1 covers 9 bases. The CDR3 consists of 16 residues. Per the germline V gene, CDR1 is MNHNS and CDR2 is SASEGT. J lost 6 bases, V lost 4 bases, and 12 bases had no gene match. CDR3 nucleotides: TGTGCCAGCAGTGGACTCACCGGGACAGGGAAGGATGGCTACACCTTC. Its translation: CASSGLTGTGKDGYTF.

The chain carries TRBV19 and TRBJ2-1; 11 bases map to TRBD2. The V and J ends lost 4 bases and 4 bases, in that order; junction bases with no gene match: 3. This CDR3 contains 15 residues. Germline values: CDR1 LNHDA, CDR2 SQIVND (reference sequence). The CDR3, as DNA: TGTGCCAGTAGTAAGGGACTAGCGGAGTACAATGAGCAGTTCTTC. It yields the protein CASSKGLAEYNEQFF.

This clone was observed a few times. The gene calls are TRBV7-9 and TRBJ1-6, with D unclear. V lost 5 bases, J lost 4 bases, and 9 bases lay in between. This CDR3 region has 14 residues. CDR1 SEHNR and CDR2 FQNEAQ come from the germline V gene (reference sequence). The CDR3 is CASSDQTYNSPLHF. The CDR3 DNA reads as TGTGCCAGCAGCGACCAGACTTATAATTCACCCCTCCACTTT.

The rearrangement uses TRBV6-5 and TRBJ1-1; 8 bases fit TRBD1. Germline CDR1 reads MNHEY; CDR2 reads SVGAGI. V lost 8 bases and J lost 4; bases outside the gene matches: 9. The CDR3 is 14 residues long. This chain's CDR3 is CASLPQGAGTEAFF. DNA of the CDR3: TGTGCCAGCCTTCCCCAGGGGGCAGGCACTGAAGCTTTCTTT.

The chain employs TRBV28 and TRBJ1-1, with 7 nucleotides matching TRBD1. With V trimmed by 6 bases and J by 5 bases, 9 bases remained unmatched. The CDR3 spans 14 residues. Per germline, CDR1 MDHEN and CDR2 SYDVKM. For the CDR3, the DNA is TGTGCCAGCAGCCCGCCCTCGACAGGGACTGAAGCTTTCTTT. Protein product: CASSPPSTGTEAFF.

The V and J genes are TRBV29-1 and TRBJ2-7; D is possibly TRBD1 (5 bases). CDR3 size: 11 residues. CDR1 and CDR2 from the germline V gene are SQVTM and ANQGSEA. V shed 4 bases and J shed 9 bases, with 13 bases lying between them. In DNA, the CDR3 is TGCAGCGTTGTGGTGGGGCAAGGGCAGTACTTC. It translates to CSVVVGQGQYF.

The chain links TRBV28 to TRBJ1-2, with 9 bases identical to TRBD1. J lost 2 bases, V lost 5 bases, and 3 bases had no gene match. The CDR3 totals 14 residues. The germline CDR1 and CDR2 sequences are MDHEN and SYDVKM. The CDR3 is CASSMGQGNYGYTF. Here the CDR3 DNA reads TGTGCCAGCAGTATGGGACAGGGCAACTATGGCTACACCTTC.

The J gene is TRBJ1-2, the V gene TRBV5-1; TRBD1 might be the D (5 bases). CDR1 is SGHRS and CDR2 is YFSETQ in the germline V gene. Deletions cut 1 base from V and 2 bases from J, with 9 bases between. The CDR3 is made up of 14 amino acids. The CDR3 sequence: CASSLMDTNYGYTF. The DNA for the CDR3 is TGCGCCAGCAGCTTGATGGACACAAACTATGGCTACACCTTC. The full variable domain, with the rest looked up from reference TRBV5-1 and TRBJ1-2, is KAGVTQTPRYLIKTRGQQVTLSCSPISGHRSVSWYQQTPGQGLQFLFEYFSETQRNKGNFPGRFSGRQFSNSRSEMNVSTLELGDSALYLCASSLMDTNYGYTFGSGTRLTVV.

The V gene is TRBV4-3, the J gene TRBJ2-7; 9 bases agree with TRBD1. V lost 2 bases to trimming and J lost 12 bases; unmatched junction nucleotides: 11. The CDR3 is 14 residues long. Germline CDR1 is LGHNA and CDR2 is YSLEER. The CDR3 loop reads CASSQQAVQGATYF. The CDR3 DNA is TGCGCCAGCAGCCAACAGGCGGTACAGGGGGCTACGTACTTC.

DNA of the CDR3: TGTGCCAGCAGCTTAGGAGGGAGGCATGGCTACACCTTC. It encodes CASSLGGRHGYTF. The chain carries TRBV11-2 and TRBJ1-2; D remains ambiguous. CDR1 SGHAT and CDR2 FQNNGV come from the germline V gene. V lost 1 base, J lost 6 bases, and 9 bases lay in between. This CDR3 has 13 residues.

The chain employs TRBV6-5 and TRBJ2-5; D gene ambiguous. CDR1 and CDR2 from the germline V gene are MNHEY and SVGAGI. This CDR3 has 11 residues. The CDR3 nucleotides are TGTTCCACGCAGAGAGGAGAGACCCAGTACTTC. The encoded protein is CSTQRGETQYF.